These 7 T cell receptor beta chains were all obtained from the same sample, sequenced in a study of blood T cell repertoires in COVID-19. Profiled with immunoSEQ multiplex PCR; TCRdb holds only in-frame clones, not every one. The sample includes about 400,000 clones, 87% seen only once; the top ten take over 1.5%. The material sequenced was PBMCs or T cells enriched from blood (not recorded which). These receptors were taken from a woman under 30 with acute COVID-19.

This clone was recorded only once. The chain couples TRBV9 to TRBJ1-6; D remains ambiguous. This CDR3 comprises 13 residues. The ends were cut back, 4 bases at V and 8 bases at J, with 10 bases in the middle. The germline V gene has CDR1 SGDLS and CDR2 YYNGEE. Written as DNA, the CDR3 is TGTGCCAGCAGCTTCCAGAGGGATTCACCCCTCCACTTT. Amino acids: CASSFQRDSPLHF.

V usage is TRBV29-1 and J usage is TRBJ2-7; 8 nucleotides agree with TRBD1. The CDR3 has 13 residues. In germline, CDR1 is SQVTM, CDR2 ANQGSEA. J gave up 3 bases and V 6 bases, and 7 bases lay outside the gene matches. The CDR3 spells CSVVRQGNYEQYF. CDR3 bases: TGCAGCGTCGTCCGACAGGGGAACTACGAGCAGTACTTC.

The chain carries TRBV30 and TRBJ2-1, with TRBD2 identical over 9 bases. The germline V gene encodes CDR1 GTSNPN and CDR2 SVGIG (reference sequence). CDR3 length: 13 amino acids. Trimming removed 8 bases from V and 5 bases from J; junction bases left unmatched: 7. The CDR3 is CAQSSGINNEQFF. CDR3 nucleotide sequence: TGTGCCCAGTCTAGCGGGATAAACAATGAGCAGTTCTTC.

The gene calls are TRBV28 and TRBJ2-7, with 8 bases that match TRBD2. From germline, CDR1 is MDHEN and CDR2 SYDVKM. The V and J ends lost 10 bases and 2 bases, in that order; junction bases with no gene match: 10. The CDR3 extends over 14 amino acids. The CDR3 region is CATSAGGAPYEQYF. CDR3 nucleotides: TGTGCCACCTCGGCCGGGGGGGCGCCCTACGAGCAGTACTTC.

V gene TRBV9 combines with J gene TRBJ1-6, with 7 bases matching TRBD1. The CDR3 is made up of 16 amino acids. CDR1 is SGDLS and CDR2 is YYNGEE in the germline V gene. V shed 4 bases and J 1 base; nucleotides not matched to a gene: 5. For the CDR3, the DNA is TGTGCCAGCAGCCCAGGGGGAAGGTCCTATAATTCACCCCTCCACTTT. Encoded protein: CASSPGGRSYNSPLHF. Drawing the rest from reference TRBV9 and TRBJ1-6, the complete variable domain is DSGVTQTPKHLITATGQRVTLRCSPRSGDLSVYWYQQSLDQGLQFLIQYYNGEERAKGNILERFSAQQFPDLHSELNLSSLELGDSALYFCASSPGGRSYNSPLHFGNGTRLTVT.

The chain combines TRBV10-3 with TRBJ2-7; possibly TRBD2 for D (6 bases). The CDR3 is made up of 16 amino acids. Germline V lookup: CDR1 ENHRY, CDR2 SYGVKD. Deletions cut 2 bases from V and 3 bases from J, with 17 bases between. CDR3 bases: TGTGCCATCAGTGAGCTGTCTAGGAGGGCCCTCTACGAGCAGTACTTC. This codes for CAISELSRRALYEQYF.

For this clone: The sample has other DNA sequences that encode this CDR3 too. The chain joins TRBV19 to TRBJ2-1; TRBD2 agrees at 10 bases. CDR1 and CDR2 (germline): LNHDA, SQIVND (reference sequence). Trimming at V came to 1 base and at J to 4 bases, leaving 1 base not matched to a gene. This CDR3 is 15 amino acids long. The CDR3 bases are TGTGCCAGTAGTATAGGGACTAGCGGTTACAATGAGCAGTTCTTC. It translates to CASSIGTSGYNEQFF.